This passage covers 15 T cell receptor beta chains from one sample sequenced in a study of monozygotic twins with inflammatory bowel disease. TCRdb reprocessed the 5' RACE reads, keeping one entry per CDR3 protein, no DNA. This table lists fewer than 400,000 distinct CDR3 sequences. The sequencing sample was made of blood. The receptors originated from a human donor with ulcerative colitis or Crohn's disease, or a healthy co-twin of an affected twin (not recorded which).

The rearrangement joins TRBV27 to TRBJ1-6; the TCRdb D gene call, TRBD1, has no DNA to confirm it. The germline V gene has CDR1 MNHEY and CDR2 SMNVEV (reference sequence). The CDR3 has 17 residues. The CDR3 sequence: CASSNRDTFIDNSPLHF.

The rearrangement links TRBV19 to TRBJ1-2. The CDR3 length is 13 residues. Per the germline V gene, CDR1 is LNHDA and CDR2 is SQIVND (reference sequence). The CDR3 region is CASSIRSVYGYTF.

The rearrangement uses TRBV2 and TRBJ1-2; TCRdb selects TRBD1, and the lack of DNA leaves this call unchecked. Germline CDR1 is SNHLY and CDR2 is FYNNEI. This CDR3 comprises 13 residues. The CDR3 reads CASSRAANYGYTF.

The chain uses TRBV20-1 and TRBJ1-5; TCRdb's D call of TRBD1 is untestable without DNA. Germline V gives CDR1 DFQATT, CDR2 SNEGSKA (reference sequence). CDR3 length equals 15 residues. CDR3 region: CSANTPGFGNQPQHF.

The chain employs TRBV7-9 and TRBJ2-1; checking the TCRdb D call of TRBD2 is not possible without DNA. CDR3 length: 15 amino acids. Per the germline V gene, CDR1 is SEHNR and CDR2 is FQNEAQ (reference sequence). The CDR3 here is CASSPTARVFNEQFF.

The rearrangement uses TRBV6-1 and TRBJ1-1; the TRBD1 assignment by TCRdb is unverifiable without DNA. Germline assignment: CDR1 MNHNS and CDR2 SASEGT. The CDR3 spans 14 residues. CDR3 sequence reads: CASSEAGRGTEAFF.

The chain has TRBV4-3 and TRBJ2-6; the TCRdb call, TRBD1, lacks DNA for checking. The CDR3 length is 17 residues. Looked up from germline, CDR1 is LGHNA and CDR2 is YSLEER. CDR3 residues: CASSLGGLMAGANVLTF.

The chain carries TRBV7-2 and TRBJ1-5; the TRBD1 assignment by TCRdb is unverifiable without DNA. The CDR3 length is 16 residues. Germline loops: CDR1 SGHTA, CDR2 FQGNSA. The CDR3 here is CASKSGGGYSNQPQHF.

The genes are TRBV12-3 or TRBV12-4 and TRBJ2-4; TCRdb designates TRBD1, a call that cannot be tested without DNA. CDR3 length: 15 amino acids. CDR3 loop: CASSAPGPKRDIQYF.

V and J are TRBV20-1 and TRBJ1-4. This CDR3 is 14 amino acids long. Germline V gene lookup returns CDR1 DFQATT and CDR2 SNEGSKA (reference sequence). The CDR3 spells CSARVGPLNEKLFF.

The chain has TRBV2 and TRBJ1-6. The germline gives CDR1 SNHLY, CDR2 FYNNEI. This CDR3 is built from 15 residues. The CDR3 sequence is CASSEARGGNSPLHF.

The gene calls are TRBV6-1 and TRBJ1-5; the TRBD1 assignment by TCRdb is unverifiable without DNA. This CDR3 has 16 residues. In germline, CDR1 is MNHNS, CDR2 SASEGT. CDR3: CASTKSRVESNQPQHF.

This CDR3 is CASSVLRDSAAYEQYF. The chain uses TRBV9 and TRBJ2-7; TCRdb outputs TRBD1, but without DNA this stays unchecked. The V gene's germline CDR1 is SGDLS and CDR2 YYNGEE. The CDR3 has 16 residues.

The V gene is TRBV11-2, the J gene TRBJ2-5. CDR1 SGHAT and CDR2 FQNNGV come from the germline V gene. This CDR3 spans 14 amino acids. The CDR3 loop reads CASSSRSRHQTQYF.

This chain uses TRBV6-5 with TRBJ1-2. CDR1 and CDR2 (germline): MNHEY, SVGAGI. The CDR3 loop spans 12 amino acids. CDR3 residues: CASMAANYGYTF.